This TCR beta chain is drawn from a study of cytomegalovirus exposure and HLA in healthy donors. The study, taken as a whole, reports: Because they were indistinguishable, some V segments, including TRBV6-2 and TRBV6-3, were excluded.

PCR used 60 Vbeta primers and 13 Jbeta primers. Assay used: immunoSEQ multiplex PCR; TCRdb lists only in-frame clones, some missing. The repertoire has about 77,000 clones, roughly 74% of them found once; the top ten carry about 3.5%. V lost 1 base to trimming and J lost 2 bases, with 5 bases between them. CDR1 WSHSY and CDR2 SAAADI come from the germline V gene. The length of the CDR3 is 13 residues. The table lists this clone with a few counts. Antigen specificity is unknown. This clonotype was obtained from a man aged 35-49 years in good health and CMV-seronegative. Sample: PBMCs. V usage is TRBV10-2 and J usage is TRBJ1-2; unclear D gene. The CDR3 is CASSEFRNYGYTF. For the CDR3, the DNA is TGCGCCAGCAGTGAGTTCAGGAACTATGGCTACACCTTC.